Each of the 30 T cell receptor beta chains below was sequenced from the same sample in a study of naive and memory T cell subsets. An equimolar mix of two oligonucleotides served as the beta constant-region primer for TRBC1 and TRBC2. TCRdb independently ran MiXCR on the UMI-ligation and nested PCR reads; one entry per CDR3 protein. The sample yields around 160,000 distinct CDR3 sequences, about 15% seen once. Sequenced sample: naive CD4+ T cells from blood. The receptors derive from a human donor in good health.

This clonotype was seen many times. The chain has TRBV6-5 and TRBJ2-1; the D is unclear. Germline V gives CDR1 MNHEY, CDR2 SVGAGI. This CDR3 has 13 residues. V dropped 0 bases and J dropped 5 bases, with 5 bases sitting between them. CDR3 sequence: CASSYSPDNEQFF. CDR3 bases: TGTGCCAGCAGTTACTCTCCGGACAATGAGCAGTTCTTC.

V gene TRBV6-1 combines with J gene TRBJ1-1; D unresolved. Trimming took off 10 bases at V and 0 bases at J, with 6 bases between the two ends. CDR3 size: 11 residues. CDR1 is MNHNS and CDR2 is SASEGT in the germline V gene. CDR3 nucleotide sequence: TGTGCCACCTCGATGAACACTGAAGCTTTCTTT. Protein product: CATSMNTEAFF.

The CDR3 sequence is CASSPGTSGVRNTQYF. For the CDR3, the DNA is TGTGCCAGCAGTCCCGGGACTAGCGGGGTCAGGAATACGCAGTATTTT. V usage is TRBV6-2 or TRBV6-3 and J usage is TRBJ2-3; 13 bases fit TRBD2. The CDR3 loop spans 16 amino acids. The trim removed 5 bases at V and 7 bases at J, leaving 9 bases unmatched. Germline assignment: CDR1 MNHEY and CDR2 SVGEGT.

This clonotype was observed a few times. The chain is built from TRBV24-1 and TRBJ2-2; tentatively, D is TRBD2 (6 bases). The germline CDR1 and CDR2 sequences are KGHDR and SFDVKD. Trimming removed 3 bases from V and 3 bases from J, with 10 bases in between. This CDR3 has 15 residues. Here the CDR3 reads CATSDPGTHTGELFF. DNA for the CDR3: TGTGCCACCAGTGATCCCGGGACTCACACCGGGGAGCTGTTTTTT.

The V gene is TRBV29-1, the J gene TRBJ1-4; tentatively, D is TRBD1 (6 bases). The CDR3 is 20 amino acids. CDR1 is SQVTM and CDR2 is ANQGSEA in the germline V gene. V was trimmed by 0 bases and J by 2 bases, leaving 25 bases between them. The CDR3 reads CSVEEGGDPARWDTNEKLFF. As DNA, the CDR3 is TGCAGCGTTGAAGAAGGGGGGGACCCTGCCCGCTGGGATACTAATGAAAAACTGTTTTTT.

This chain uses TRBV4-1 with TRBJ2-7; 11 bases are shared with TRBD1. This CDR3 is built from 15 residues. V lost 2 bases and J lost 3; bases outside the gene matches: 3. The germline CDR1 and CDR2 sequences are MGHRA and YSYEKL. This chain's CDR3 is CASSQPDRGLYEQYF. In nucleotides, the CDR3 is TGCGCCAGCAGCCAACCGGACAGGGGGCTCTACGAGCAGTACTTC.

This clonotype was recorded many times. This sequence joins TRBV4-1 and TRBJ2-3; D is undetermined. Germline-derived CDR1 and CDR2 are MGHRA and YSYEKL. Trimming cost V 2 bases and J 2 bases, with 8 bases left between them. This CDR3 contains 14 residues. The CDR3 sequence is CASSQWGATDTQYF. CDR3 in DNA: TGCGCCAGCAGCCAATGGGGTGCCACAGATACGCAGTATTTT.

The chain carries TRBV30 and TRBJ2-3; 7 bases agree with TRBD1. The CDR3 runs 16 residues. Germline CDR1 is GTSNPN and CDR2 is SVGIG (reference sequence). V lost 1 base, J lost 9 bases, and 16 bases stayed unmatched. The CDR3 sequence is CAWSASGTVTLGTQYF. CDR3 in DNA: TGTGCCTGGAGTGCGTCCGGGACAGTGACACTAGGGACGCAGTATTTT.

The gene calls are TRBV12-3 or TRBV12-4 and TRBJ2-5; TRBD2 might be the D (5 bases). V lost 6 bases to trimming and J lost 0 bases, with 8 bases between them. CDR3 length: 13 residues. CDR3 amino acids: CASRPDYQETQYF. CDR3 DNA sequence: TGTGCCAGCAGACCGGACTACCAAGAGACCCAGTACTTC.

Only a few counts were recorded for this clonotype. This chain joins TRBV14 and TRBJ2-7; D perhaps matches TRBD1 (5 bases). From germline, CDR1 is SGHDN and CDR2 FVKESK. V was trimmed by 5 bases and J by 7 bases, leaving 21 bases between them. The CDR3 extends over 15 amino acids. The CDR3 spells CASSSFRTGHWEQYF. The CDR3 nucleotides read TGTGCCAGCAGCAGTTTCAGAACAGGACACTGGGAGCAGTACTTC.

The CDR3 nucleotides are TGTGCCAGCAGCCAAGGTTCGATGGCAGATACGCAGTATTTT. Amino acid sequence: CASSQGSMADTQYF. This chain uses TRBV14 with TRBJ2-3; D unresolved. Trimming left V 1 base short and J 4 bases short, with 9 bases between. The germline V gene encodes CDR1 SGHDN and CDR2 FVKESK. CDR3 length: 14 residues.

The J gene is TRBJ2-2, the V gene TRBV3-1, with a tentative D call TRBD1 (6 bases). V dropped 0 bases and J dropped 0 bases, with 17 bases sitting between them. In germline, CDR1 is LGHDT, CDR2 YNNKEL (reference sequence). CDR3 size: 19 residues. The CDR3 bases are TGTGCCAGCAGCCAAGAACTCTTAGGGGGATGGGCGAACACCGGGGAGCTGTTTTTT. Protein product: CASSQELLGGWANTGELFF. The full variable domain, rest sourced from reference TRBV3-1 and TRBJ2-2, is DTAVSQTPKYLVTQMGNDKSIKCEQNLGHDTMYWYKQDSKKFLKIMFSYNNKELIINETVPNRFSPKSPDKAHLNLHINSLELGDSAVYFCASSQELLGGWANTGELFFGEGSRLTVL.

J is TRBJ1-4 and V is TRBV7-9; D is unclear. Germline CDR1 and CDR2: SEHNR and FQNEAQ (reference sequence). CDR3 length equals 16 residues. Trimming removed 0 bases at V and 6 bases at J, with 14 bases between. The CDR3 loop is CASSLAGRPKDEKLFF. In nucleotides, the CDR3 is TGTGCCAGCAGCTTAGCGGGTAGGCCGAAAGATGAAAAACTGTTTTTT.

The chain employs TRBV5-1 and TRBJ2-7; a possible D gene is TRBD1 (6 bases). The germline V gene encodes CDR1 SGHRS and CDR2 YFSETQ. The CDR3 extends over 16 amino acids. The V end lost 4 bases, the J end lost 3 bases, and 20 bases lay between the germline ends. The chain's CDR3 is CASSPQDRNINYEQYF. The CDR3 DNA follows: TGCGCCAGCAGCCCCCAGGACAGAAACATTAACTACGAGCAGTACTTC.

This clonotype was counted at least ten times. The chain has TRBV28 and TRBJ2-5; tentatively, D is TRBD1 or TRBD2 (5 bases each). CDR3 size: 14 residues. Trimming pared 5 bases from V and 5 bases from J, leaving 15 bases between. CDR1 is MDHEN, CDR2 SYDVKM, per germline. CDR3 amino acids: CASSILFEGETQYF. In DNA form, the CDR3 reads TGTGCCAGCAGTATCTTATTTGAGGGGGAGACCCAGTACTTC.

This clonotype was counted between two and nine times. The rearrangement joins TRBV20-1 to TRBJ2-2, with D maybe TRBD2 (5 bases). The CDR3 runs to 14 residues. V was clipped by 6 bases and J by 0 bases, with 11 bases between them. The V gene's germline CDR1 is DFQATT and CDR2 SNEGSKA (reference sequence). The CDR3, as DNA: TGCAGTGCCGTAGCGCCCGCGAACACCGGGGAGCTGTTTTTT. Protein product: CSAVAPANTGELFF.

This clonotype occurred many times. The CDR3 sequence is CASSVEGLAGRGRGTQYF. Here the CDR3 DNA reads TGTGCCAGCAGCGTAGAGGGACTAGCGGGAAGGGGTCGCGGTACGCAGTATTTT. The V call is TRBV9, the J call TRBJ2-3, with 13 bases fitting TRBD2. Germline V gives CDR1 SGDLS, CDR2 YYNGEE. V lost 0 bases, J lost 8 bases, and 12 bases stayed unmatched. The CDR3 consists of 18 residues.

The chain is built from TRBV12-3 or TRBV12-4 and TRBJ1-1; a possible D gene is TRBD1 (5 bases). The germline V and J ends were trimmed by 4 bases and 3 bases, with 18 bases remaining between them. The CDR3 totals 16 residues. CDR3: CASSSPDLGRDTEAFF. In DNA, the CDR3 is TGTGCCAGCAGTTCACCCGATTTGGGACGGGACACTGAAGCTTTCTTT.

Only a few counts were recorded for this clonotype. DNA of the CDR3: TGTGCCATCAGTCCGTCCGGTTTCCAAGAGACCCAGTACTTC. It yields the protein CAISPSGFQETQYF. V gene TRBV10-3 combines with J gene TRBJ2-5, with unresolved D. CDR3 length: 14 residues. Trimming cost V 5 bases and J 1 base, with 11 bases left between them. CDR1 and CDR2 (germline): ENHRY, SYGVKD.

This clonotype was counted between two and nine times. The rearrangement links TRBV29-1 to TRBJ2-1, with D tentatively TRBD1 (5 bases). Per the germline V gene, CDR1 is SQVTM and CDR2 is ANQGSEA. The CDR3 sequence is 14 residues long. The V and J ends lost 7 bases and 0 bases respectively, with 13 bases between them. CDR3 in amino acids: CSALRGHSYNEQFF. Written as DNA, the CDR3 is TGCAGCGCCCTGCGCGGACACTCCTACAATGAGCAGTTCTTC.

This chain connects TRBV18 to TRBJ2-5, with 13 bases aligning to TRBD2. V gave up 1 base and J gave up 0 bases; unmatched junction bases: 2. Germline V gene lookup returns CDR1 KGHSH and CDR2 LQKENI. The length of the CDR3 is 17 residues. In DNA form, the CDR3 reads TGTGCCAGCTCACCACAACTAGCGGGAGGGTACCAAGAGACCCAGTACTTC. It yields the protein CASSPQLAGGYQETQYF.

The CDR3, as DNA: TGTGCCAGTAGTATTTACAGGGAACACACTGAAGCTTTCTTT. Its protein product is CASSIYREHTEAFF. The chain is built from TRBV19 and TRBJ1-1, with a possible D match to TRBD1 (6 bases). CDR3 length: 14 residues. Germline values: CDR1 LNHDA, CDR2 SQIVND (reference sequence). V lost 3 bases, J lost 3 bases, and 11 bases lay in between.

The CDR3 DNA is TGTGCCAGCAGCTTGGTTGGACAGGTGGAGACCCAGTACTTC. Translation gives CASSLVGQVETQYF. This chain connects TRBV5-4 to TRBJ2-5, with 7 bases aligning to TRBD1. CDR3 length: 14 residues. Germline V gene sequence: CDR1 SGHNT, CDR2 YYREEE (reference sequence). V was pared by 0 bases and J by 5 bases, with 4 bases of the junction left unmatched.

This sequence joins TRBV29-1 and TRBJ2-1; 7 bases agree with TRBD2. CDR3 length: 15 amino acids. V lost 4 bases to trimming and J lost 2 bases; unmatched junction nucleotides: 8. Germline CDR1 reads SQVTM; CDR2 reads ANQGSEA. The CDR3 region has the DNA TGCAGCGTTGTTGGGACTAAGGGTACCTACAATGAGCAGTTCTTC. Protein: CSVVGTKGTYNEQFF.

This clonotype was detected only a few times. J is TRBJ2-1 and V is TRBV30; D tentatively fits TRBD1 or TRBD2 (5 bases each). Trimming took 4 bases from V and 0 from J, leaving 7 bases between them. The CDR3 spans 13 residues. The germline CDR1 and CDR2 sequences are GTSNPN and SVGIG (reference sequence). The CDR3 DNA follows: TGTGCCTGGACTGGGACCTCCTACAATGAGCAGTTCTTC. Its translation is CAWTGTSYNEQFF.

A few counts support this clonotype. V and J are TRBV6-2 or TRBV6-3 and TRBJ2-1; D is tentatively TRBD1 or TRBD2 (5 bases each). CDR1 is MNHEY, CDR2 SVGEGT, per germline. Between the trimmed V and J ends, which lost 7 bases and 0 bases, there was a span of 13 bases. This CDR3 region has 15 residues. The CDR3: CASIRGPGSYNEQFF. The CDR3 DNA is TGTGCCAGCATCCGGGGCCCGGGCTCCTACAATGAGCAGTTCTTC.

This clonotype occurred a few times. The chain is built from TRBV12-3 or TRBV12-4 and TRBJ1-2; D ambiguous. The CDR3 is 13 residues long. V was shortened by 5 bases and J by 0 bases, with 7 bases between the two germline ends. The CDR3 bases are TGTGCCAGCAGTGGAACAGCTAACTATGGCTACACCTTC. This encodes CASSGTANYGYTF.

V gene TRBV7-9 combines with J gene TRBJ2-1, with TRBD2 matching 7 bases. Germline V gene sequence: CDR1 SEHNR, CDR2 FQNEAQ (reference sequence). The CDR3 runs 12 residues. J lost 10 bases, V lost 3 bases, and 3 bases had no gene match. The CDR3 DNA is TGTGCCAGCAGCTTTAGCGGGTGGGAGCAGTTCTTC. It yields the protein CASSFSGWEQFF.

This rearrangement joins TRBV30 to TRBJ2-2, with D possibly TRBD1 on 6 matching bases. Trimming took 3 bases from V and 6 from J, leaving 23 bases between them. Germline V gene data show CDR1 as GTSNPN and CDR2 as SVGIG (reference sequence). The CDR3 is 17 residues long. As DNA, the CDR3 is TGTGCCTGGAGGGAATCCCGGCAGGGGATCATAGCCGGGGAGCTGTTTTTT. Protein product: CAWRESRQGIIAGELFF.

The CDR3 DNA is TGTGCCAGCAGTGGGAGGGGGGGCTCGGCTGAAGCTTTCTTT. Protein product: CASSGRGGSAEAFF. This chain uses TRBV6-5 with TRBJ1-1; perhaps TRBD1 as D (6 bases). CDR1 is MNHEY, CDR2 SVGAGI, per germline. The CDR3 totals 14 residues. The V end lost 5 bases, the J end lost 6 bases, and 16 bases lay between the germline ends.